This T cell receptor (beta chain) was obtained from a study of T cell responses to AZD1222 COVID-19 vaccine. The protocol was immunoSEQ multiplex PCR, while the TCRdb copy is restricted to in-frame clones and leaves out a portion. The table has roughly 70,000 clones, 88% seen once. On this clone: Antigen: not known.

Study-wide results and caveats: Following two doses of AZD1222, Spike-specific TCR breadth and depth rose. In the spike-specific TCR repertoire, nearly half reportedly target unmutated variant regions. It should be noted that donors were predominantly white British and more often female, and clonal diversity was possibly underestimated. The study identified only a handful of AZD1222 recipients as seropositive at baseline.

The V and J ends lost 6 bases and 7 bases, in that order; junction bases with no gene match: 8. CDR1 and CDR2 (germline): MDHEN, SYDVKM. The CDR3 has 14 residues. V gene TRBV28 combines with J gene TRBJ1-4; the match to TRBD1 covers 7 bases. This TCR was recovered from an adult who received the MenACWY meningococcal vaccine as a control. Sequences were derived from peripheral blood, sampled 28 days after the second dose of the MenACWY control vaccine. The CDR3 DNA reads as TGTGCCAGCAGGTCTACAGGGGAAGGTGAAAAACTGTTTTTT. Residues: CASRSTGEGEKLFF.